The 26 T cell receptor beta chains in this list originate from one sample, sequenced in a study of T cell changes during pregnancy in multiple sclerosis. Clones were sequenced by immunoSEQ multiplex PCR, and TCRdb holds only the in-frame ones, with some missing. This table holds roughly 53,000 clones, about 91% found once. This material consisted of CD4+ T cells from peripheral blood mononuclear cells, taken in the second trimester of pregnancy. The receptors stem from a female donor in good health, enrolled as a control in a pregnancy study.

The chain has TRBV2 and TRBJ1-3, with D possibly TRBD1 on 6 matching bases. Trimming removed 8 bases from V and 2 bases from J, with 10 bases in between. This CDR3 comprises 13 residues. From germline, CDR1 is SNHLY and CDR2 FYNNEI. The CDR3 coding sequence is TGTGCCAGCCTCAGGGGAGCTGGAAACACCATATATTTT. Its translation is CASLRGAGNTIYF.

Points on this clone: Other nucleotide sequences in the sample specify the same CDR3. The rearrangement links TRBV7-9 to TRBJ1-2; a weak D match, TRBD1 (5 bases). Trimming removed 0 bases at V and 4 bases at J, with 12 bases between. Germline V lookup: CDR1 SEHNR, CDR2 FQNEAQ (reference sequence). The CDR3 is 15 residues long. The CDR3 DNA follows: TGTGCCAGCAGCTTAGCGCTGGGGGGGGGCTATGGCTACACCTTC. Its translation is CASSLALGGGYGYTF. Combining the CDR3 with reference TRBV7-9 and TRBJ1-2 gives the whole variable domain DTGVSQNPRHKITKRGQNVTFRCDPISEHNRLYWYRQTLGQGPEFLTYFQNEAQLEKSRLLSDRFSAERPKGSFSTLEIQRTEQGDSAMYLCASSLALGGGYGYTFGSGTRLTVV.

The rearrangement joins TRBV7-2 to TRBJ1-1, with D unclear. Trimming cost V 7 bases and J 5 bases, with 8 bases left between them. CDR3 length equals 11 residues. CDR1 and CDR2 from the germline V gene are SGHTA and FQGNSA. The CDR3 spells CASIQATEAFF. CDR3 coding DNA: TGTGCCAGCATCCAGGCGACTGAAGCTTTCTTT.

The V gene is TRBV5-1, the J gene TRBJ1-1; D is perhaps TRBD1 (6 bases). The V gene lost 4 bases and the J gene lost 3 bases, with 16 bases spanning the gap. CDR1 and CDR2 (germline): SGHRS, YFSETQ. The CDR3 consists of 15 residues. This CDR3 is CASSSSGRGDTEAFF. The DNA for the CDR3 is TGCGCCAGCAGCAGCTCGGGGAGGGGGGACACTGAAGCTTTCTTT.

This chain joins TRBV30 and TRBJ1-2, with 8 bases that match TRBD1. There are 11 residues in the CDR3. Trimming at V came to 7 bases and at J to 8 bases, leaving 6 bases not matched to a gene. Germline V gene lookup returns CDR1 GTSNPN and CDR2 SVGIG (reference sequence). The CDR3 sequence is CASTGGGGYTF. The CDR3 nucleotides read TGTGCCTCCACAGGGGGTGGAGGCTACACCTTC.

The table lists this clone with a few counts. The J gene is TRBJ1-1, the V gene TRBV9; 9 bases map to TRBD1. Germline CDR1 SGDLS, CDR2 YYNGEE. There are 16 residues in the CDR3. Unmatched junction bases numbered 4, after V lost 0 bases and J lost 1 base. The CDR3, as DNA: TGTGCCAGCAGCGTAGCCGGGACAGGGCAGAACACTGAAGCTTTCTTT. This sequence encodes CASSVAGTGQNTEAFF.

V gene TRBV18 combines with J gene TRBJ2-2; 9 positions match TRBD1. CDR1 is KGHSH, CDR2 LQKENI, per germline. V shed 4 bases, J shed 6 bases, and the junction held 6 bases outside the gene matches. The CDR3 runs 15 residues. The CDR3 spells CASSQNRGRAGELFF. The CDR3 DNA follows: TGTGCCAGCTCACAAAACAGGGGGCGCGCCGGGGAGCTGTTTTTT.

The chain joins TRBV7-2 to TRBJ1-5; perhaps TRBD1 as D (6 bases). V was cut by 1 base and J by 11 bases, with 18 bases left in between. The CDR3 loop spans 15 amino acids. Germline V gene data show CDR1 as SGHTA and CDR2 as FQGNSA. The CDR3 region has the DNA TGTGCCAGCAGCTTAGATGGCACAGGGCAAGAAGCCCAGCATTTT. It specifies CASSLDGTGQEAQHF. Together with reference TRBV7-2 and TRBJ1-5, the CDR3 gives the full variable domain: GAGVSQSPSNKVTEKGKDVELRCDPISGHTALYWYRQSLGQGLEFLIYFQGNSAPDKSGLPSDRFSAERTGGSVSTLTIQRTQQEDSAVYLCASSLDGTGQEAQHFGDGTRLSIL.

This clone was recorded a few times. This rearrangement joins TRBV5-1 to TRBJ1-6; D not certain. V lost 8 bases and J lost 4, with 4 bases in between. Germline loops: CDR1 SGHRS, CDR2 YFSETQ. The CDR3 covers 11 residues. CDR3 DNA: TGCGCCAGGAGTTATAATTCACCCCTCCACTTT. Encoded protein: CARSYNSPLHF.

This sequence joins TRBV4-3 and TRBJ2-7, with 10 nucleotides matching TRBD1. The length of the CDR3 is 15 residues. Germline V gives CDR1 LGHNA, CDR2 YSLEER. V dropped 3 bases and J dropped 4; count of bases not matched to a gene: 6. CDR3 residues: CASSQGQGNPYEQYF. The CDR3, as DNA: TGCGCCAGCAGCCAGGGACAGGGGAATCCTTACGAGCAGTACTTC.

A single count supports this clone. The CDR3 DNA reads TGTGCCTGGAGTCGCCGGACAGGGGTAATAGAGACCCAGTACTTC. It codes for CAWSRRTGVIETQYF. The chain links TRBV30 to TRBJ2-5; TRBD1 matches 9 bases. The CDR3 spans 15 residues. CDR1 and CDR2 from the germline V gene are GTSNPN and SVGIG (reference sequence). The junction had 8 bases not matched to a gene; V was cut back by 2 bases and J by 4 bases.

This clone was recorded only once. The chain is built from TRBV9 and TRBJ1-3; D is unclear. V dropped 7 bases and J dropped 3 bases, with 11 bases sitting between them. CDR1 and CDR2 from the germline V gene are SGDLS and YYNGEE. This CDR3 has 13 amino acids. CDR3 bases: TGTGCCAGCGAGCCCGCCCTTGGAAACACCATATATTTT. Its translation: CASEPALGNTIYF.

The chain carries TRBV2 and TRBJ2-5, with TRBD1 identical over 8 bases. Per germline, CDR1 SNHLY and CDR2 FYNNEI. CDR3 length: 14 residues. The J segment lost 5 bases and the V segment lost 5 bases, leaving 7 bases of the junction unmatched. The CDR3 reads CASSRTGSVETQYF. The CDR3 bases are TGTGCCAGCAGTAGGACAGGGAGTGTTGAGACCCAGTACTTC.

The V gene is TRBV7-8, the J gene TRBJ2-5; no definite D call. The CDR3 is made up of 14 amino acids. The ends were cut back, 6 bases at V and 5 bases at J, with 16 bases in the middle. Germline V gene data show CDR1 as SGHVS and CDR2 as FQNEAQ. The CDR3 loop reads CASSLTTARETQYF. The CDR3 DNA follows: TGTGCCAGCAGTCTTACGACTGCGCGGGAGACCCAGTACTTC.

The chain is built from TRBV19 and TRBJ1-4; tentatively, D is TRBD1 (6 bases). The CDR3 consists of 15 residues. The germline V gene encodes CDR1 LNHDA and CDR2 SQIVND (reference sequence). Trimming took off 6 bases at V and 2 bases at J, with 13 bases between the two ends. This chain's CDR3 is CASRPGVVTNEKLFF. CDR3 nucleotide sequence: TGTGCCAGTAGACCAGGGGTTGTTACTAATGAAAAACTGTTTTTT.

The CDR3 here is CAWSYRGLNYGYTF. The CDR3 DNA sequence: TGTGCCTGGAGTTACAGGGGTTTAAACTATGGCTACACCTTC. The chain is built from TRBV30 and TRBJ1-2; TRBD1 agrees at 7 bases. The trim removed 2 bases at V and 2 bases at J, leaving 5 bases unmatched. This CDR3 has 14 residues. The germline V gene encodes CDR1 GTSNPN and CDR2 SVGIG (reference sequence).

As DNA, the CDR3 is TGTGCCAGTAGTATGGACGGGACTTATGGCTACACCTTC. This encodes CASSMDGTYGYTF. V is TRBV19 and J is TRBJ1-2; a weak D match, TRBD1 (5 bases). The CDR3 consists of 13 residues. Germline lookup yields CDR1 LNHDA and CDR2 SQIVND (reference sequence). V lost 3 bases and J lost 5, with 10 bases in between.

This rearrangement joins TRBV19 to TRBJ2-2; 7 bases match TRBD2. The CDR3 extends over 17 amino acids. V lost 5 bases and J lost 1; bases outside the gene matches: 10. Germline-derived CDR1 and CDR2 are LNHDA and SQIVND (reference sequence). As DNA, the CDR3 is TGTGCCAGTAGTCCCTGGGGGGGTGAAGGGAACACCGGGGAGCTGTTTTTT. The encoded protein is CASSPWGGEGNTGELFF.

CDR3: CASSLVSFTRRQGAYEQYF. CDR3 sequence (DNA): TGTGCCAGCAGCTTAGTAAGCTTCACACGGCGGCAGGGGGCCTACGAGCAGTACTTC. The genes are TRBV13 and TRBJ2-7, with 7 bases aligning to TRBD1. This CDR3 comprises 19 residues. Germline lookup yields CDR1 PRHDT and CDR2 FYEKMQ (reference sequence). Trimming cost V 1 base and J 2 bases; bases outside gene matches: 17. Using reference TRBV13 and TRBJ2-7 for the parts outside the CDR3, the full variable domain is AAGVIQSPRHLIKEKRETATLKCYPIPRHDTVYWYQQGPGQDPQFLISFYEKMQSDKGSIPDRFSAQQFSDYHSELNMSSLELGDSALYFCASSLVSFTRRQGAYEQYFGPGTRLTVT.

CDR3 loop: CASSLSGVSSYEQYF. For the CDR3, the DNA is TGCGCCAGCAGCCTTAGCGGGGTCAGCTCCTACGAGCAGTACTTC. The chain couples TRBV5-1 to TRBJ2-7; 8 bases match TRBD2. This CDR3 has 15 amino acids. The V segment lost 4 bases and the J segment 0 bases; nucleotides outside the gene matches: 6. Germline CDR1 SGHRS, CDR2 YFSETQ.

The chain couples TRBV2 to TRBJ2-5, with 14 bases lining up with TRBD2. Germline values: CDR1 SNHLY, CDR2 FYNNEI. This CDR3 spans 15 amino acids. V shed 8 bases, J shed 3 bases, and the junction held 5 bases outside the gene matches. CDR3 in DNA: TGTGCCAGCTTCGGACTAGCGGGGGGTAAAGAGACCCAGTACTTC. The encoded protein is CASFGLAGGKETQYF.

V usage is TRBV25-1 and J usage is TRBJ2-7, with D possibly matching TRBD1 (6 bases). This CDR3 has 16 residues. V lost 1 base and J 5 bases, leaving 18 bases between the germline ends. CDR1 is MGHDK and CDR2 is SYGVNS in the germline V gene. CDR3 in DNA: TGTGCCAGCAGTGAATTTGGGACATTCCTCACCAACGAGCAGTACTTC. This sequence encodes CASSEFGTFLTNEQYF.

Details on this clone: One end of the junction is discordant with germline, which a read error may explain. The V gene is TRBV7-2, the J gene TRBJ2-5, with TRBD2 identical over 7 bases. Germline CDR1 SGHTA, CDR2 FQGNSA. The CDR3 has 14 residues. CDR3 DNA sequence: TGTGCCAGCAGCATTACCCGGGAGGAAGAGGCCCAGTACTTC. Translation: CASSITREEEAQYF. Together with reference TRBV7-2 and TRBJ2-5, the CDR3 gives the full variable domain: GAGVSQSPSNKVTEKGKDVELRCDPISGHTALYWYRQSLGQGLEFLIYFQGNSAPDKSGLPSDRFSAERTGGSVSTLTIQRTQQEDSAVYLCASSITREEEAQYFGPGTRLLVL.

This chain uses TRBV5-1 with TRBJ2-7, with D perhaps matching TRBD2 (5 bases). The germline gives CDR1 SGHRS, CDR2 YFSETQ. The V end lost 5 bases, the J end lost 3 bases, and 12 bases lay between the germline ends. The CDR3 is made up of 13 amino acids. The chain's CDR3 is CASSWGEHYEQYF. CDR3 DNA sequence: TGCGCCAGCAGTTGGGGAGAGCACTACGAGCAGTACTTC.

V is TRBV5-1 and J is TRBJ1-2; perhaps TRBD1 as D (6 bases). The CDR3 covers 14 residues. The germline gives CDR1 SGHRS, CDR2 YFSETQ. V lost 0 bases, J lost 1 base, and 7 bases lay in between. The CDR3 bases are TGCGCCAGCAGCTTGGCGGACAGTAACTATGGCTACACCTTC. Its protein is CASSLADSNYGYTF.

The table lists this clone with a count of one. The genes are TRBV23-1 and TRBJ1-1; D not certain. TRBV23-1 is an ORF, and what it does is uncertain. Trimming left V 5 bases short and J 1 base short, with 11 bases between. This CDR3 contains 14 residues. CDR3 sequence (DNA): TGCGCCAGCAGTAGGAGGCCGAAGAACACTGAAGCTTTCTTT. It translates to CASSRRPKNTEAFF.